This T cell receptor (beta chain) was sequenced in a study of CD8+CD57+ T cells in acquired aplastic anemia. Patients chosen for sequencing had shown CD8+CD57+ cell expansion by flow cytometry. TCR beta VDJ combinations and CDR3 sequences were profiled from genomic DNA. In TCRdb, the reads were re-called with MiXCR into one record per CDR3 protein. The data show 150,000 to 200,000 distinct CDR3 sequences, with approximately 52% seen just once and about 1.8% held by the top ten. This clonotype was sampled from a human donor with aplastic anemia. The sequencing sample was made of sorted CD4+, CD8+, or CD8+CD57+ T cells (not recorded which) from PBMCs.

The CDR3 DNA reads TGTGGCACCGGGAGGGCTGGTTGGGGCACAGATACGCAGTATTTT. Protein: CGTGRAGWGTDTQYF. V gene TRBV19 combines with J gene TRBJ2-3; TRBD2 matches at 8 bases. The germline V gene has CDR1 LNHDA and CDR2 SQIVND (reference sequence). The CDR3 spans 15 residues.